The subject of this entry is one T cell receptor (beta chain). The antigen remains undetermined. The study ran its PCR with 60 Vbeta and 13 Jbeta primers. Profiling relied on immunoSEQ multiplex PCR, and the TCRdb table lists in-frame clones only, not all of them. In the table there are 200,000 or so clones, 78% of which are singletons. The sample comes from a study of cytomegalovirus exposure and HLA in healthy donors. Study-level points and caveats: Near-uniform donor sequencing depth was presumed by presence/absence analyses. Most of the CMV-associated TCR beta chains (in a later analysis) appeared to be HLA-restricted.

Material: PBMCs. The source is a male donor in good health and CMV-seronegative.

CDR3 amino acids: CASSSGLAGGYGTDTQYF. The CDR3 coding sequence is TGCGCCAGCAGCTCAGGACTAGCGGGAGGCTACGGTACAGATACGCAGTATTTT. The gene calls are TRBV5-1 and TRBJ2-3; TRBD2 matches 14 bases. CDR1 is SGHRS and CDR2 is YFSETQ in the germline V gene. Unmatched junction bases numbered 9, after V lost 3 bases and J lost 3 bases. The CDR3 sequence is 18 residues long.